One T cell receptor (beta chain) is described in this entry. Antigen specificity is unknown. The germline gives CDR1 MDHEN, CDR2 SYDVKM. The CDR3 loop spans 15 amino acids. The J segment lost 8 bases and the V segment lost 5 bases, leaving 11 bases of the junction unmatched. The donors were in the roughly 120-subject validation cohort, distinct from the roughly 600-subject first cohort. TCRdb's copy holds only in-frame clones and misses some; the assay was immunoSEQ multiplex PCR. This table holds around 90,000 clones, 84% found once. The data are from a study of cytomegalovirus exposure and HLA in healthy donors. Notes on the study in general: For most TCR sequences rarity was the rule, although some public TCRs occurred in many donors. CMV antigen specificity was confirmed in vitro for three CMV-associated chains.

This clonotype was obtained from a woman aged 18-30 years in good health and CMV-seropositive. V and J are TRBV28 and TRBJ1-2; 10 nucleotides agree with TRBD1. Sequenced material: PBMCs. The CDR3 DNA is TGTGCCAGCAGTCAAGTAGACAGGGGGCTTGGGGGCTACACCTTC. Translating gives CASSQVDRGLGGYTF.